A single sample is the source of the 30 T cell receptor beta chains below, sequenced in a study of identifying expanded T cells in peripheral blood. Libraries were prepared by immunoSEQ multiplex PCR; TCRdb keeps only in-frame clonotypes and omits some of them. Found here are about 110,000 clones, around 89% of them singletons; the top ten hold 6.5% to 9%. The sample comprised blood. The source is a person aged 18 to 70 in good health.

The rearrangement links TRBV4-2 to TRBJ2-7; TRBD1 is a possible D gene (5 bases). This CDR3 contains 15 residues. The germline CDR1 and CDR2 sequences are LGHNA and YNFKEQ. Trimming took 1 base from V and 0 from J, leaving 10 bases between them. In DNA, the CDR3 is TGTGCCAGCAGCCAAGGCCTTAGGGGCTCCTACGAGCAGTACTTC. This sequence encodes CASSQGLRGSYEQYF.

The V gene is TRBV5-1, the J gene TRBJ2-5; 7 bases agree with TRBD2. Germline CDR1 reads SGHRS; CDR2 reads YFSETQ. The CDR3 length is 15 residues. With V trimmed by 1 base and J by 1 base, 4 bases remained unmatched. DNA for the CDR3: TGCGCCAGCAGCTTGCAGTGGGGGGGCCAAGAGACCCAGTACTTC. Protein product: CASSLQWGGQETQYF.

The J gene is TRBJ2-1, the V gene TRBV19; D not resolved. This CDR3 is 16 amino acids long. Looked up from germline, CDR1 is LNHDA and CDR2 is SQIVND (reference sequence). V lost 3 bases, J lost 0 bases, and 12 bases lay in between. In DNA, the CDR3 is TGTGCCAGTAGTATGGGAAGGCGGATCTCCTACAATGAGCAGTTCTTC. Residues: CASSMGRRISYNEQFF. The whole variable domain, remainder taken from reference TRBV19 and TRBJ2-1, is DGGITQSPKYLFRKEGQNVTLSCEQNLNHDAMYWYRQDPGQGLRLIYYSQIVNDFQKGDIAEGYSVSREKKESFPLTVTSAQKNPTAFYLCASSMGRRISYNEQFFGPGTRLTVL.

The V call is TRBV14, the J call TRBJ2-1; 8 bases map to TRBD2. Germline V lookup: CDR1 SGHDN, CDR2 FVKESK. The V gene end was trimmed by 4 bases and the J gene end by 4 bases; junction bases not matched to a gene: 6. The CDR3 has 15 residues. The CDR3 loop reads CASSPRTSRYNEQFF. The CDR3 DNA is TGTGCCAGCAGCCCCCGGACTAGCAGATACAATGAGCAGTTCTTC.

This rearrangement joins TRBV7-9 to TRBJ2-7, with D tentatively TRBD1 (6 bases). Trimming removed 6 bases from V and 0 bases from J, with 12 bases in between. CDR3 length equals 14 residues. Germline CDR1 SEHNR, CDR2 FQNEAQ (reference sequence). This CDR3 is CASSIQGSSYEQYF. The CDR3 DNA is TGTGCCAGCAGTATACAGGGTAGCTCCTACGAGCAGTACTTC.

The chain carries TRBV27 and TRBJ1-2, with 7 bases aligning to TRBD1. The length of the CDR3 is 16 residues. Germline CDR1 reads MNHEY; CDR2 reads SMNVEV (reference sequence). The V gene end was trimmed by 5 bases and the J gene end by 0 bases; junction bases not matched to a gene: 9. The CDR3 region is CASSPWTGPTNYGYTF. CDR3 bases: TGTGCCAGCAGTCCATGGACAGGCCCTACTAACTATGGCTACACCTTC.

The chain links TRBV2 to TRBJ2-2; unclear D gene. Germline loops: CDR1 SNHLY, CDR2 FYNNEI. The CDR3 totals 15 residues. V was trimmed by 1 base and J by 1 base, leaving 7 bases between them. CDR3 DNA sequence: TGTGCCAGCAGTGAAGGGCAGTTGAACACCGGGGAGCTGTTTTTT. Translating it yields CASSEGQLNTGELFF.

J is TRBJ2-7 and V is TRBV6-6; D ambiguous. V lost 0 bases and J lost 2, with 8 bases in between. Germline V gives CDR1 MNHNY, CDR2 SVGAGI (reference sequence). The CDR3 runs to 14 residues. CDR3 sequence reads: CASSYSRATYEQYF. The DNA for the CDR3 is TGTGCCAGCAGTTACTCAAGGGCCACCTACGAGCAGTACTTC.

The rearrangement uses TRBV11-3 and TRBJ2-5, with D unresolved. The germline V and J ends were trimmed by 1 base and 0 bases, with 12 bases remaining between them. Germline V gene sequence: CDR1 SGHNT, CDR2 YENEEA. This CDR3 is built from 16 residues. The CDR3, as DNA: TGTGCCAGCAGCTTAGGCGGATGGTCCAACCAAGAGACCCAGTACTTC. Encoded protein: CASSLGGWSNQETQYF.

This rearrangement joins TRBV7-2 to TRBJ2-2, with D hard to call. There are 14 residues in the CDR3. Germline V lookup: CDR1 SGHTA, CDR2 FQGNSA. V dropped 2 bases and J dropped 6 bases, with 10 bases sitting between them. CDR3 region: CASSLQSSAGELFF. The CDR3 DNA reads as TGTGCCAGCAGCTTACAATCCAGCGCCGGGGAGCTGTTTTTT.

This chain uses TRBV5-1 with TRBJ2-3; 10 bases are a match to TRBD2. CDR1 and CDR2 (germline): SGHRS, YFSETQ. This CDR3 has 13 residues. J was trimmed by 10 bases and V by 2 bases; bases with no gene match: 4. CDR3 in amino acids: CASSFTSGEAQYF. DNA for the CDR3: TGCGCCAGCAGCTTTACTAGCGGGGAAGCGCAGTATTTT.

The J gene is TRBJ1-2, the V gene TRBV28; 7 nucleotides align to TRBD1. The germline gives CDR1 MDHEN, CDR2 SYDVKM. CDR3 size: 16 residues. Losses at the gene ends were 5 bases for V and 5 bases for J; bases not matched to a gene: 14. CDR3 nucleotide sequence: TGTGCCAGCAGTCGGGACAGAAGCTCCTTGGGGTATGGCTACACCTTC. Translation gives CASSRDRSSLGYGYTF.

CDR3 residues: CASSFQGSYEQYF. For the CDR3, the DNA is TGCGCCAGCAGCTTTCAGGGGTCCTACGAGCAGTACTTC. This chain connects TRBV5-1 to TRBJ2-7, with D possibly TRBD1 on 6 matching bases. From germline, CDR1 is SGHRS and CDR2 YFSETQ. Trimming left V 2 bases short and J 1 base short, with 7 bases between. This CDR3 contains 13 residues.

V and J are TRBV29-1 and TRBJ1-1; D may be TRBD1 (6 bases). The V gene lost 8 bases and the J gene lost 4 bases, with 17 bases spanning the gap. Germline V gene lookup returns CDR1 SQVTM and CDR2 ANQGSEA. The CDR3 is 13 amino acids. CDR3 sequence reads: CSLLGHQSTEAFF. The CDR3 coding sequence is TGCAGCCTCCTGGGACATCAGAGCACTGAAGCTTTCTTT.

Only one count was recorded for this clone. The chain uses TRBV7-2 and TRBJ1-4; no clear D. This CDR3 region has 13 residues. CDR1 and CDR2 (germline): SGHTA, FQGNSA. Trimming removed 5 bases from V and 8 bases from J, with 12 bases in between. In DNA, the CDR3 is TGTGCCAGCAGCCGGGCCCCGGGCGAAAAACTGTTTTTT. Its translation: CASSRAPGEKLFF.

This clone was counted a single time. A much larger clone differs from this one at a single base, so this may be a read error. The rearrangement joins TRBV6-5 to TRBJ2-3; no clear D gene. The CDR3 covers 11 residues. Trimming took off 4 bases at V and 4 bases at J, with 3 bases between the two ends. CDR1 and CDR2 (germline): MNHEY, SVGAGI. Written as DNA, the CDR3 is TGTGCCAGCAGTTTGGCAGATACGCAGTATTTT. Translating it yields CASSLADTQYF.

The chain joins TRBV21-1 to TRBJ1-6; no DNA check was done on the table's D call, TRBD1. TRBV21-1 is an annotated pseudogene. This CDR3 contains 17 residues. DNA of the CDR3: TGTGTCAGCAGCAACGGAGTAGACAGGGGAGTAAACTCACCCCTCCACTTT. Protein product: CVSSNGVDRGVNSPLHF.

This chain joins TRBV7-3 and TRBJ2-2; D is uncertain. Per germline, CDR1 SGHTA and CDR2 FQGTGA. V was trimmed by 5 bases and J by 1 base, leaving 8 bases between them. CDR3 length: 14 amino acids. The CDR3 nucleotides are TGTGCCAGCAGCCCGCCCCGGAACACCGGGGAGCTGTTTTTT. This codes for CASSPPRNTGELFF. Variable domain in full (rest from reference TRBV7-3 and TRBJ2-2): GAGVSQTPSNKVTEKGKYVELRCDPISGHTALYWYRQSLGQGPEFLIYFQGTGAADDSGLPNDRFFAVRPEGSVSTLKIQRTERGDSAVYLCASSPPRNTGELFFGEGSRLTVL.

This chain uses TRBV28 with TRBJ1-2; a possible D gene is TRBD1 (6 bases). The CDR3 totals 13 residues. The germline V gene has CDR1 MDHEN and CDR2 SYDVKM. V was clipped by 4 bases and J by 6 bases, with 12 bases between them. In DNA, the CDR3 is TGTGCCAGCAGTTATTACAGGGTCGATGGCTACACCTTC. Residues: CASSYYRVDGYTF.

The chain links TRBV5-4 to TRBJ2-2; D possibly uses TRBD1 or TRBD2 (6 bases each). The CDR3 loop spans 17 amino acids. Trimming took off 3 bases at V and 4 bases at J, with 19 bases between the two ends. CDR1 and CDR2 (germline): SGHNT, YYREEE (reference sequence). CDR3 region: CASSSGALAVSTGELFF. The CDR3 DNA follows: TGTGCCAGCAGCTCGGGGGCCCTGGCTGTGAGCACCGGGGAGCTGTTTTTT. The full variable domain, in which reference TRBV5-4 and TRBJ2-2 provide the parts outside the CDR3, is ETGVTQSPTHLIKTRGQQVTLRCSSQSGHNTVSWYQQALGQGPQFIFQYYREEENGRGNFPPRFSGLQFPNYSSELNVNALELDDSALYLCASSSGALAVSTGELFFGEGSRLTVL.

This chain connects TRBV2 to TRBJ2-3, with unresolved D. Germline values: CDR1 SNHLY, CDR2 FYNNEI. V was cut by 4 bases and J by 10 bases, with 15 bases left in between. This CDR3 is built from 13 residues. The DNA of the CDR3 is TGTGCCAGCAGTGGGAGTCTAATTGATGCGCAGTATTTT. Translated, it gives CASSGSLIDAQYF.

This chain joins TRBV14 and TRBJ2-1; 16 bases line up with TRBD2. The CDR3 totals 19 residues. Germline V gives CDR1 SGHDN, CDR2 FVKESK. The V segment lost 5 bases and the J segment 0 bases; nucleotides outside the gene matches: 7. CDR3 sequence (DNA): TGTGCCAGCAGCATCCCCGGGACTAGCGGGAGGGTCTCCTACAATGAGCAGTTCTTC. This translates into CASSIPGTSGRVSYNEQFF.

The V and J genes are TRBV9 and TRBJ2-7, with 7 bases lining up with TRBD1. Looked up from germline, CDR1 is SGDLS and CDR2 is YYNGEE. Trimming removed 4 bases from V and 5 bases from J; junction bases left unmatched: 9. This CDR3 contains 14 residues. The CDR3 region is CASSRQGVWDEQYF. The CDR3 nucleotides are TGTGCCAGCAGCAGACAGGGAGTATGGGACGAGCAGTACTTC.

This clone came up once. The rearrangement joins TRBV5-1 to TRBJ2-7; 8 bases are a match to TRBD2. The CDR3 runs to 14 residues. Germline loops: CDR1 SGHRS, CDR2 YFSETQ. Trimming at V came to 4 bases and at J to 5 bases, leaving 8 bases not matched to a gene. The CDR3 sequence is CASSRGLGTDEQYF. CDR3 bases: TGCGCCAGCAGCCGGGGACTAGGTACCGACGAGCAGTACTTC. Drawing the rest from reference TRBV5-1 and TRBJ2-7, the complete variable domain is KAGVTQTPRYLIKTRGQQVTLSCSPISGHRSVSWYQQTPGQGLQFLFEYFSETQRNKGNFPGRFSGRQFSNSRSEMNVSTLELGDSALYLCASSRGLGTDEQYFGPGTRLTVT.

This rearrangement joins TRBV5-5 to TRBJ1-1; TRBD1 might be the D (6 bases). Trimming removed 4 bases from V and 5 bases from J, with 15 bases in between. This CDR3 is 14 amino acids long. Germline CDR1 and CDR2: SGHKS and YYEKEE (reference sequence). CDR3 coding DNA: TGTGCCAGCAGCCTGGGGGCCTGGGAGACTGAAGCTTTCTTT. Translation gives CASSLGAWETEAFF.

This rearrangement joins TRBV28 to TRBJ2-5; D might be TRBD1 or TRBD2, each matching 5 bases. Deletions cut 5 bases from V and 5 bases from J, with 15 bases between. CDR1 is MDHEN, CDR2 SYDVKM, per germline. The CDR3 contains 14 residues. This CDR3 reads CASSPTGPGETQYF. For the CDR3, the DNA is TGTGCCAGCAGTCCCACGGGACCAGGCGAGACCCAGTACTTC.

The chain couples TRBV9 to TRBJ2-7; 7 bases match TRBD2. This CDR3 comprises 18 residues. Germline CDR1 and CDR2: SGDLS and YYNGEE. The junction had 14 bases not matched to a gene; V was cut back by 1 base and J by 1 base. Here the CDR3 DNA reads TGTGCCAGCAGCGTATCCCCAATAGCCAGCGGGGTTTCCTACGAGCAGTACTTC. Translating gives CASSVSPIASGVSYEQYF. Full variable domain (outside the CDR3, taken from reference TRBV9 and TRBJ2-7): DSGVTQTPKHLITATGQRVTLRCSPRSGDLSVYWYQQSLDQGLQFLIQYYNGEERAKGNILERFSAQQFPDLHSELNLSSLELGDSALYFCASSVSPIASGVSYEQYFGPGTRLTVT.

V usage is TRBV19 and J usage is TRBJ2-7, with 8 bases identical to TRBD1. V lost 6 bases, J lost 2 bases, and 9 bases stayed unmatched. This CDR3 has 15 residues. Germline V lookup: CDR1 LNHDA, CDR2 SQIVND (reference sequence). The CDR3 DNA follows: TGTGCCAGTAGCCTACCGGGACAGGTTACCTACGAGCAGTACTTC. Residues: CASSLPGQVTYEQYF.

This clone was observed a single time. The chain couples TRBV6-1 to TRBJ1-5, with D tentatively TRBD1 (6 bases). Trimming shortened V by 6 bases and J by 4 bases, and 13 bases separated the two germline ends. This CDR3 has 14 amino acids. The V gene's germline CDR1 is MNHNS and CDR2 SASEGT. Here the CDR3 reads CASSLRGANQPQHF. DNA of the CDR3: TGTGCCAGCAGCCTCAGGGGAGCTAATCAGCCCCAGCATTTT.

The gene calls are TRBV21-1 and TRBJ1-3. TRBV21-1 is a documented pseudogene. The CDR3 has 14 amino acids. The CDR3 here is CASRKGATGNTIYF. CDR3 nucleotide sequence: TGTGCCAGCAGGAAAGGTGCCACTGGAAACACCATATATTTT.